Only a few counts were recorded for the clone carrying this T cell receptor beta chain. CDR3 size: 13 residues. Trimming took off 2 bases at V and 5 bases at J, with 8 bases between the two ends. From germline, CDR1 is KGHDR and CDR2 SFDVKD. This record comes from a study of blood T cell repertoires in COVID-19. Assay used: immunoSEQ multiplex PCR; TCRdb lists only in-frame clones, some missing. The table has under 150,000 clones, approximately 81% seen once; the top ten hold 35% to 40%. Sequenced input: peripheral blood. The chain uses TRBV24-1 and TRBJ1-2, with D tentatively TRBD1 (5 bases). The source is a human donor in a cohort sampled during active COVID-19. CDR3 in amino acids: CATSDYTGYGYTF. CDR3 in DNA: TGTGCCACCAGTGATTATACAGGTTATGGCTACACCTTC.